This T cell receptor (beta chain) emerged from a study of T cell responses to AZD1222 COVID-19 vaccine. Trimming cost V 0 bases and J 7 bases, with 13 bases left between them. CDR1 is LGHNA and CDR2 is YNFKEQ in the germline V gene. This CDR3 has 15 residues. This clone was observed a few times. Its antigen is not identified. The table came from immunoSEQ multiplex PCR; TCRdb's copy has only in-frame clones and leaves some out. The table records roughly 180,000 clones, roughly 88% of them present only once. Overall study findings and caveats: Targeting of unmutated variant regions was reportedly seen in nearly half of spike-specific TCRs. Seropositivity was recorded at baseline in only 6 or 7 AZD1222 recipients. Dominant at 160-218 and 743-854, vaccine-associated CD4 TCRs also spanned spike.

The V call is TRBV4-2, the J call TRBJ2-4; D assignment may be TRBD1 or TRBD2 (5 bases each). The input for sequencing was peripheral blood, taken on day 0 of AZD1222 vaccination. The receptor was isolated from an adult in good health. Here the CDR3 reads CASSQEEGRRNIQYF. Here the CDR3 DNA reads TGTGCCAGCAGCCAAGAAGAGGGACGGCGGAACATTCAGTACTTC.